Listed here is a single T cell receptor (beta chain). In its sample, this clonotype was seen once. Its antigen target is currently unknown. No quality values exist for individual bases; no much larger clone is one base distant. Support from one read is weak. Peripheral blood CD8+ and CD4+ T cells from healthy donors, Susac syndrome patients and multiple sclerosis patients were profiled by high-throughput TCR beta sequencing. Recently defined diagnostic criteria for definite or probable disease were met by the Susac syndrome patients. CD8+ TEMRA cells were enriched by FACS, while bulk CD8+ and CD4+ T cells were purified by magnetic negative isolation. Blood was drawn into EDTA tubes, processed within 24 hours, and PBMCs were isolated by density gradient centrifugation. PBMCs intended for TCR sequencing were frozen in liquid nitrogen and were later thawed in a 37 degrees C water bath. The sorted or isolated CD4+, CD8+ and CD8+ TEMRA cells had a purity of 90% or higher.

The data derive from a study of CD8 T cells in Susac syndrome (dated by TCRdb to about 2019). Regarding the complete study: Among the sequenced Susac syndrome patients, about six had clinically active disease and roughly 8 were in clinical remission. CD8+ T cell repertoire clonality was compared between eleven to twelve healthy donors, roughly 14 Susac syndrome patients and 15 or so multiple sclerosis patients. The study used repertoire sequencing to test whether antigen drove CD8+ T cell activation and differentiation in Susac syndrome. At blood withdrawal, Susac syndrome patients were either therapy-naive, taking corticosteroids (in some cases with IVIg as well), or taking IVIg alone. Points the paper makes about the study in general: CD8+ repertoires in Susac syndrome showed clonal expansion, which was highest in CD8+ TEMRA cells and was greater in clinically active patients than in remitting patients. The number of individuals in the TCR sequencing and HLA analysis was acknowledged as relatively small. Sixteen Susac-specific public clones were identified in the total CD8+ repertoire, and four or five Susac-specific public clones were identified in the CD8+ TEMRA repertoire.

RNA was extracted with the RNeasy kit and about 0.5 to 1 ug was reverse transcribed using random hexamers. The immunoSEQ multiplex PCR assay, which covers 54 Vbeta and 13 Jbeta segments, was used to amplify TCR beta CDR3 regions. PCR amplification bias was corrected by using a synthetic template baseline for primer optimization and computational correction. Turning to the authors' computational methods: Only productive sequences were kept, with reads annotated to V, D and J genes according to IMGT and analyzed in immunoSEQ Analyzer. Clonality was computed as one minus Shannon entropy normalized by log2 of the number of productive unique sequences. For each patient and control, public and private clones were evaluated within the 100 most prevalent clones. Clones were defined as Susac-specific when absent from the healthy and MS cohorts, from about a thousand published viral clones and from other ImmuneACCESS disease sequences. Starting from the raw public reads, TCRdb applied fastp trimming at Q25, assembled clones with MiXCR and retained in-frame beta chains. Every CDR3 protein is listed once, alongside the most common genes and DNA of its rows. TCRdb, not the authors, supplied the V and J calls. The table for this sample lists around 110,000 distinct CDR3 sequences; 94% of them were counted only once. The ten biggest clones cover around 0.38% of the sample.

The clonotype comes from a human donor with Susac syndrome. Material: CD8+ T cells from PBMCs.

Read as DNA, the sequence is TGTGCCAGCAGCGTAGAAGCTAGCGGGGGGACGGATACGCAGTATTTT. Its translation is CASSVEASGGTDTQYF. The V and J genes are TRBV9 and TRBJ2-3; 11 central bases correspond to TRBD2. CDR1 is given as SGDLS and CDR2 as YYNGEE, both from the germline V gene. Relative to germline, V is missing 0 bases and J is missing 6 bases, with 6 bases of the junction outside any gene match. The CDR3 contains 16 residues, cysteine and phenylalanine counted. Kept here is only the CDR3 DNA, which spans 48 bases and is read in frame from base 1.